Listed here is a single T cell receptor (beta chain). These data are taken from a study of shared clonotypes between healthy human individuals. At the level of the study: Samples came from two female and a few male donors aged 18 to 49.

Trimming removed 1 base from V and 1 base from J; junction bases left unmatched: 1. This CDR3 region has 15 residues. Germline-derived CDR1 and CDR2 are SGHTA and FQGNSA. Adult Caucasians living in Nashville, Tennessee made up all of the donors. In the source study's methods: With immunoSEQ giving junction-only sequences and no quality scores, filtering differed. Sequencing used immunoSEQ multiplex PCR; TCRdb keeps in-frame clones, though not all of them. The V and J calls and clone size come from that table; D and trimming were worked out from the DNA. Here the sample spans around 500,000 clones, 75% to 85% being singletons.

Sequenced input: PBMCs. The V call is TRBV7-2, the J call TRBJ2-3; 8 positions agree with TRBD2. This receptor was taken from a woman aged 40 to 50 in good health. Some clones in this sample may be carry-over from other donors' samples. CDR3 DNA sequence: TGTGCCAGCAGCTTAGGGCGGGGGGGCACAGATACGCAGTATTTT. It encodes CASSLGRGGTDTQYF.